What follows are 31 T cell receptor beta chains derived from one specimen sequenced in a study of T cells after yellow fever vaccination (dated by TCRdb to the late 2010s). Library preparation used 5' RACE. The run used an Illumina HiSeq 2500. In TCRdb, the public reads were trimmed at Q25 with fastp and aligned with MiXCR, with productive beta chains retained. Every distinct CDR3 protein forms one entry, paired with its most common genes and DNA. Present in this sample are roughly 50,000 distinct CDR3 sequences, roughly 7.4% of which were seen just once. 28% of the sample comes from the top ten. Explained via the paper, the treatment or condition label denotes: live attenuated yellow fever vaccine strain. Specimen: CD8+ T cells sorted from PBMCs, collected roughly 14 days after the first yellow fever vaccination. These receptors came from a man between 18 and 35 years old who received the YFV17D yellow fever vaccine.

This clonotype was detected many times. The chain carries TRBV27 and TRBJ2-6; D may match TRBD1 or TRBD2 (6 bases each). The CDR3 is 16 residues long. Deletions cut 6 bases from V and 4 bases from J, with 16 bases between. Germline V gene lookup returns CDR1 MNHEY and CDR2 SMNVEV (reference sequence). In nucleotides, the CDR3 is TGTGCCAGCAGCGTTCTGGGGGGCCTCGGGGCCAACGTCCTGACTTTC. As protein: CASSVLGGLGANVLTF.

V is TRBV6-2 or TRBV6-3 and J is TRBJ2-2; D not resolved. The germline V gene encodes CDR1 MNHEY and CDR2 SVGEGT. The CDR3 covers 16 residues. V dropped 6 bases and J dropped 3 bases, with 17 bases sitting between them. The CDR3 is CASSRPQLGDTGELFF. The CDR3 DNA reads TGTGCCAGCAGCCGGCCGCAACTTGGGGACACCGGGGAGCTGTTTTTT.

This clonotype was detected many times. The V gene is TRBV28, the J gene TRBJ1-2, with D possibly TRBD1 on 5 matching bases. CDR1 and CDR2 (germline): MDHEN, SYDVKM. CDR3 length: 13 residues. The V end was cut by 5 bases, the J end by 7 bases, with 14 bases between. CDR3 nucleotides: TGTGCCAGCAGTCCAGCCAGGGTTTTTGGCTACACCTTC. Its translation: CASSPARVFGYTF.

The gene calls are TRBV19 and TRBJ2-6, with TRBD1 matching 9 bases. The germline CDR1 and CDR2 sequences are LNHDA and SQIVND (reference sequence). Trimming at V came to 10 bases and at J to 2 bases, leaving 3 bases not matched to a gene. The CDR3 consists of 14 residues. In nucleotides, the CDR3 is TGTGCCACCACAGGGGGCACTGGGGCCAACGTCCTGACTTTC. Amino acid sequence: CATTGGTGANVLTF.

As concerns this clonotype: Just one base apart from a much larger clone, this may be a read error. The J gene is TRBJ1-2, the V gene TRBV7-9; 7 nucleotides match TRBD1. The J segment lost 7 bases and the V segment lost 3 bases, leaving 8 bases of the junction unmatched. The CDR3 runs to 14 residues. Germline V gene data show CDR1 as SEHNR and CDR2 as FQNEAQ (reference sequence). The CDR3 is CASSFDRVRSGYTF. The CDR3, as DNA: TGTGCCAGCAGCTTCGACAGGGTTCGGAGTGGCTACACCTTC. Combining the CDR3 with reference TRBV7-9 and TRBJ1-2 gives the whole variable domain DTGVSQNPRHKITKRGQNVTFRCDPISEHNRLYWYRQTLGQGPEFLTYFQNEAQLEKSRLLSDRFSAERPKGSFSTLEIQRTEQGDSAMYLCASSFDRVRSGYTFGSGTRLTVV.

This clonotype showed up many times. CDR3 residues: CASSQEDGDQPQHF. The CDR3 DNA reads TGTGCCAGCAGCCAAGAGGATGGGGATCAGCCCCAGCATTTT. The chain links TRBV4-2 to TRBJ1-5; D gene ambiguous. The CDR3 totals 14 residues. Trimming cost V 0 bases and J 5 bases, with 8 bases left between them. Germline values: CDR1 LGHNA, CDR2 YNFKEQ.

This clonotype was detected ten times or more. The CDR3 loop is CASSLTYNEQFF. As DNA, the CDR3 is TGTGCCAGCAGTTTAACCTACAATGAGCAGTTCTTC. This chain connects TRBV12-3 or TRBV12-4 to TRBJ2-1; D remains unclear. CDR3 size: 12 residues. V lost 2 bases and J lost 2, with 1 base in between.

This clonotype was recorded many times. V and J are TRBV6-5 and TRBJ1-1; 7 bases align to TRBD1. The CDR3 totals 16 residues. Germline CDR1 MNHEY, CDR2 SVGAGI. V lost 0 bases, J lost 4 bases, and 8 bases stayed unmatched. The CDR3 loop is CASSYSFTGAGTEAFF. In nucleotides, the CDR3 is TGTGCCAGCAGTTACTCATTCACAGGGGCTGGCACTGAAGCTTTCTTT.

This clonotype was recorded many times. The chain employs TRBV4-3 and TRBJ2-1; possibly TRBD1 for D (7 bases). The germline V gene has CDR1 LGHNA and CDR2 YSLEER. V lost 2 bases to trimming and J lost 6 bases, with 11 bases between them. This CDR3 has 14 amino acids. The DNA of the CDR3 is TGCGCCAGCAGCCAACTGCAGGGGGGCAATGAGCAGTTCTTC. It is translated as CASSQLQGGNEQFF.

This clonotype has a count of ten or more. V gene TRBV12-3 or TRBV12-4 combines with J gene TRBJ2-2; D may be TRBD1 (5 bases). The CDR3 is 15 residues long. V lost 6 bases to trimming and J lost 1 base, with 12 bases between them. CDR3 residues: CASSRAQGNTGELFF. Here the CDR3 DNA reads TGTGCCAGCAGCCGAGCCCAGGGGAACACCGGGGAGCTGTTTTTT.

The rearrangement uses TRBV12-3 or TRBV12-4 and TRBJ2-1, with 9 bases fitting TRBD2. CDR3 size: 14 residues. V lost 5 bases and J lost 10; bases outside the gene matches: 9. The CDR3 loop reads CASSPTSAGGEQFF. For the CDR3, the DNA is TGTGCCAGCAGTCCCACCTCTGCGGGGGGGGAGCAGTTCTTC.

In this sample, this clonotype turned up many times. The chain combines TRBV4-1 with TRBJ1-1; D possibly corresponds to TRBD1 (5 bases). Germline CDR1 is MGHRA and CDR2 is YSYEKL. The CDR3 has 14 residues. V was trimmed by 4 bases and J by 6 bases, leaving 15 bases between them. CDR3 amino acids: CASSLVGGVAEAFF. The CDR3 DNA follows: TGCGCCAGCAGCCTGGTTGGGGGGGTGGCTGAAGCTTTCTTT.

On this clonotype itself: Its ends do not fully match the called genes, so a read error is possible. The rearrangement uses TRBV27 and TRBJ2-7; 11 bases are a match to TRBD2. Looked up from germline, CDR1 is MNHEY and CDR2 is SMNVEV (reference sequence). The CDR3 loop spans 15 amino acids. The CDR3 sequence: CASRKLSGGAYELYF. Written as DNA, the CDR3 is TGTGCCAGCAGAAAACTTAGCGGGGGGGCCTACGAGCTGTACTTC.

Ten or more counts support this clonotype. The CDR3 sequence is CASSQRAGYNEQFF. The CDR3 DNA reads as TGCGCCAGCAGCCAAAGAGCGGGATACAATGAGCAGTTCTTC. J is TRBJ2-1 and V is TRBV4-1; 7 bases fit TRBD2. Germline CDR1 reads MGHRA; CDR2 reads YSYEKL. This CDR3 spans 14 amino acids. The ends lost 2 bases at V and 4 bases at J; junction bases unmatched: 2.

This clonotype was seen repeatedly, ten times or more. The chain employs TRBV7-2 and TRBJ2-3; D may be TRBD2 (5 bases). V was shortened by 2 bases and J by 4 bases, with 13 bases between the two germline ends. Looked up from germline, CDR1 is SGHTA and CDR2 is FQGNSA. This CDR3 comprises 15 residues. The CDR3 reads CASSLTSGVADTQYF. The CDR3 DNA reads TGTGCCAGCAGCTTAACCTCCGGGGTTGCAGATACGCAGTATTTT.

This chain links TRBV2 with TRBJ2-7; no clear D gene. The V end lost 2 bases, the J end lost 0 bases, and 11 bases lay between the germline ends. The germline gives CDR1 SNHLY, CDR2 FYNNEI. The CDR3 covers 15 residues. This CDR3 is CASSEPRKHSYEQYF. CDR3 DNA: TGTGCCAGCAGTGAACCCCGGAAGCACTCCTACGAGCAGTACTTC.

This clonotype has at least ten counts. At one boundary the junction diverges from the germline segment, which might be a read error. The chain uses TRBV4-2 and TRBJ2-1; perhaps TRBD2 as D (6 bases). This CDR3 is 16 amino acids long. Per the germline V gene, CDR1 is LGHNA and CDR2 is YNFKEQ. This CDR3 reads CASSQGLESSYNEQFF. CDR3 in DNA: TGTGCCAGCAGCCAAGGACTAGAAAGCTCCTATAATGAGCAGTTCTTC.

As to this clonotype: A much larger clone differs by one base, so this may be a read error. V and J are TRBV10-3 and TRBJ2-3; 11 bases align to TRBD2. Germline CDR1 and CDR2: ENHRY and SYGVKD. CDR3 length equals 18 residues. The trim removed 6 bases at V and 6 bases at J, leaving 17 bases unmatched. CDR3 protein: CAIRVGGLAEASKDTQYF. The DNA for the CDR3 is TGTGCCATCAGGGTTGGGGGACTAGCGGAGGCCTCTAAGGATACGCAGTATTTT.

This clonotype was counted ten times or more. The chain joins TRBV29-1 to TRBJ1-1; TRBD1 is a possible D gene (5 bases). The CDR3 totals 14 residues. The germline V and J ends were trimmed by 6 bases and 0 bases, with 14 bases remaining between them. The germline V gene encodes CDR1 SQVTM and CDR2 ANQGSEA. The CDR3 sequence: CSVKGMGMNTEAFF. CDR3 sequence (DNA): TGCAGCGTCAAGGGGATGGGGATGAACACTGAAGCTTTCTTT.

This clonotype occurred many times. This chain connects TRBV11-2 to TRBJ2-1, with unresolved D. Germline V lookup: CDR1 SGHAT, CDR2 FQNNGV. The CDR3 runs 13 residues. Trimming took 5 bases from V and 14 from J, leaving 19 bases between them. CDR3 nucleotides: TGTGCCAGCAGCACCGGCCCGGTACAATCTAAGTTCTTC. Translation: CASSTGPVQSKFF.

This clonotype was counted ten times or more. The chain uses TRBV5-1 and TRBJ2-5; 10 positions match TRBD2. The V segment lost 0 bases and the J segment 5 bases; nucleotides outside the gene matches: 10. The germline V gene has CDR1 SGHRS and CDR2 YFSETQ. The CDR3 loop spans 17 amino acids. The CDR3 nucleotides read TGCGCCAGCAGCTTGGTACCTAGCGGGGGCCCGCGGGAGACCCAGTACTTC. As protein: CASSLVPSGGPRETQYF.

J is TRBJ2-1 and V is TRBV27; 8 bases map to TRBD1. Trimming at V came to 4 bases and at J to 4 bases, leaving 12 bases not matched to a gene. The CDR3 loop spans 17 amino acids. Germline CDR1 and CDR2: MNHEY and SMNVEV (reference sequence). The CDR3 coding sequence is TGTGCCAGCAGTTCCCCGCCGGGACAGGTAGGGTACAATGAGCAGTTCTTC. It yields the protein CASSSPPGQVGYNEQFF.

This clonotype has at least ten counts. V gene TRBV7-9 combines with J gene TRBJ2-3, with D perhaps matching TRBD1 or TRBD2 (6 bases each). Germline CDR1 is SEHNR and CDR2 is FQNEAQ (reference sequence). The CDR3 covers 15 residues. The V and J ends lost 5 bases and 0 bases respectively, with 12 bases between them. CDR3 sequence reads: CASSPWGASTDTQYF. The CDR3 DNA sequence: TGTGCCAGCAGCCCATGGGGGGCTAGCACAGATACGCAGTATTTT.

This clonotype was seen repeatedly, ten times or more. The chain is built from TRBV29-1 and TRBJ2-5; TRBD2 might be the D (5 bases). CDR1 is SQVTM and CDR2 is ANQGSEA in the germline V gene. V dropped 3 bases and J dropped 6 bases, with 8 bases sitting between them. This CDR3 comprises 11 residues. In DNA, the CDR3 is TGCAGCGTTGATCCGGGAAAGACCCAGTACTTC. This encodes CSVDPGKTQYF.

This clonotype was seen at least ten times. This chain links TRBV29-1 with TRBJ2-5; 7 nucleotides line up with TRBD1. This CDR3 is 16 amino acids long. The germline V gene encodes CDR1 SQVTM and CDR2 ANQGSEA. The junction had 13 bases not matched to a gene; V was cut back by 6 bases and J by 0 bases. The CDR3 bases are TGCAGCGTCGACGACACCTACAGGGGAAACCAAGAGACCCAGTACTTC. Its translation: CSVDDTYRGNQETQYF.

This clonotype was recorded at least ten times. The chain links TRBV25-1 to TRBJ1-6; 7 bases fit TRBD1. Germline loops: CDR1 MGHDK, CDR2 SYGVNS. The CDR3 is 13 residues long. Trimming took 6 bases from V and 10 from J; bases not matched to a gene: 6. DNA for the CDR3: TGTGCCAGCAGCGGAGGAGGGGGCTCACCCCTCCACTTT. It yields the protein CASSGGGGSPLHF.

At least ten counts were recorded for this clonotype. The V gene is TRBV27, the J gene TRBJ2-2, with 9 bases lining up with TRBD1. The CDR3 runs to 13 residues. V dropped 11 bases and J dropped 2; count of bases not matched to a gene: 3. Germline-derived CDR1 and CDR2 are MNHEY and SMNVEV (reference sequence). The CDR3 DNA reads TGTGCCGCGGGACAGGGAAACACCGGGGAGCTGTTTTTT. It specifies CAAGQGNTGELFF.

There are many counts of this clonotype. This rearrangement joins TRBV7-2 to TRBJ2-5; the D gene is possibly TRBD2 (6 bases). V was pared by 4 bases and J by 5 bases, with 23 bases between. CDR1 is SGHTA and CDR2 is FQGNSA in the germline V gene. The CDR3 runs to 17 residues. CDR3 loop: CASSSTGGAARGETQYF. As DNA, the CDR3 is TGTGCCAGCAGCTCGACCGGGGGAGCGGCTAGAGGGGAGACCCAGTACTTC.

This clonotype has a count of ten or more. The rearrangement joins TRBV7-2 to TRBJ2-1, with D possibly being TRBD1 (6 bases). V lost 5 bases and J 3 bases, leaving 8 bases between the germline ends. The CDR3 has 13 residues. Germline V gene lookup returns CDR1 SGHTA and CDR2 FQGNSA. The CDR3 DNA reads as TGTGCCAGCAGCCCGGGACACTACAATGAGCAGTTCTTC. Translation: CASSPGHYNEQFF.

The gene calls are TRBV27 and TRBJ1-5, with D uncertain. Germline assignment: CDR1 MNHEY and CDR2 SMNVEV (reference sequence). V was pared by 4 bases and J by 4 bases, with 17 bases between. CDR3 length equals 16 residues. As DNA, the CDR3 is TGTGCCAGCAGTTCCTCGCCGGGTCTAGGAAATCAGCCCCAGCATTTT. It encodes CASSSSPGLGNQPQHF.

This clonotype was observed many times. The chain recombines TRBV4-3 with TRBJ1-5; D not resolved. The CDR3 has 15 residues. The germline gives CDR1 LGHNA, CDR2 YSLEER. The V gene lost 0 bases and the J gene lost 5 bases, with 11 bases spanning the gap. CDR3 in amino acids: CASSQDRGGDQPQHF. DNA for the CDR3: TGCGCCAGCAGCCAAGATCGGGGTGGTGATCAGCCCCAGCATTTT.